In its sample, the clone carrying this TCR beta chain was seen a few times. Template switching by 5'RACE produced TCR cDNA, adding a universal primer site and UMIs. TCRdb recomputed calls from the 5' RACE reads with MiXCR, one row per CDR3 protein. The data contain approximately 96,000 distinct CDR3 sequences, almost 9% of them singletons. The entry originates in a study of T cells after yellow fever vaccination. As for the study in general: Low-cell-number fractions underwent preparation using SMART-Seq v4 Ultra Low Input.

Trimming cost V 6 bases and J 3 bases; bases outside gene matches: 4. Per the germline V gene, CDR1 is MNHNS and CDR2 is SASEGT. The CDR3 runs 13 residues. Study-wide points: Researchers cautioned that FACS-sorted repertoires could harbor abundant clonotypes contaminating from the bulk population. Clones from primary vaccination mostly reappeared after the booster (over 95% CD4, around 90% CD8).

This TCR came from a man younger than 35 who received the YFV17D yellow fever vaccine. This sample comprised CD8+ T cells not binding an NS4B(214-222) dextramer, sorted from PBMCs, obtained roughly 15 days after the first yellow fever vaccination. The genes are TRBV6-1 and TRBJ1-2; 7 bases match TRBD1. The CDR3 DNA reads TGTGCCAGCAGCTTCGGACAGGACTATGGCTACACCTTC. As protein: CASSFGQDYGYTF.